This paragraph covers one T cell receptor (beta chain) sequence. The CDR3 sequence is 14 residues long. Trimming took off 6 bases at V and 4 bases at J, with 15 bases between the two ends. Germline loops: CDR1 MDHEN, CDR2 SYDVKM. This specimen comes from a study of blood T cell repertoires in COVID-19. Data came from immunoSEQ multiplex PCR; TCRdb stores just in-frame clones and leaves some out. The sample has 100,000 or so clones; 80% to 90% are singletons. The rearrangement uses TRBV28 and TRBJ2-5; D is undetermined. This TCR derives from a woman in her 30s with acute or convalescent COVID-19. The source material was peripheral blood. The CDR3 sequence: CASRTFDPGETQYF. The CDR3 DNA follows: TGTGCCAGCAGGACCTTCGACCCAGGAGAGACCCAGTACTTC.